The sequence of this T cell receptor beta chain was determined in a study of blood T cell repertoires in COVID-19. Study in general: Samples representing acute and convalescent COVID-19 were sourced from the United States, Italy and Spain. PBMCs, B-cell-depleted T cells, or T cells provided the cDNA or gDNA that made up the material.

CDR1 is SGHDT, CDR2 YYEEEE, per germline. The V segment lost 0 bases and the J segment 0 bases; nucleotides outside the gene matches: 9. This CDR3 is 17 amino acids long. Per the study methods: Cell counts per sample came from amplifying reference gene primers. TCRdb's table, derived via immunoSEQ multiplex PCR, lists solely in-frame clones and lacks some. Clone size and the V and J calls come from that table; the DNA yielded D and trimming. The data contain about 82,000 clones, about 73% of them singletons. This TCR derives from a man in his 60s with COVID-19, enrolled during active disease. Sequencing used peripheral blood. The chain is built from TRBV5-6 and TRBJ2-7; TRBD2 agrees at 7 bases. CDR3 sequence (DNA): TGTGCCAGCAGCTTGGGATATCCGGGGGGAAGCTCCTACGAGCAGTACTTC. Translating it yields CASSLGYPGGSSYEQYF.